This T cell receptor beta chain is drawn from a study of T cell responses to AZD1222 COVID-19 vaccine. With respect to this clone: Its antigen is unidentified.

Germline loops: CDR1 LNHDA, CDR2 SQIVND (reference sequence). V was clipped by 3 bases and J by 6 bases, with 13 bases between them. The CDR3 consists of 14 residues. TCRdb's table, derived via immunoSEQ multiplex PCR, lists solely in-frame clones and lacks some. The table shows over 120,000 clones, with roughly 90% occurring only once. General study findings and limits: Only 5 or 6 AZD1222 recipients were seropositive at baseline. The donors showed a predominance of white British ancestry and of females, with possible underestimation of clonal diversity. Sampling captured repertoires only after the peak T cell response.

The sample consisted of peripheral blood, taken 28 days after the second AZD1222 dose. The chain carries TRBV19 and TRBJ2-3, with D unclear. The sequence was collected from an adult who received the AZD1222 COVID-19 vaccine. The CDR3 DNA reads as TGTGCCAGTAGTATGGGCAATACCATCGATACGCAGTATTTT. Its protein is CASSMGNTIDTQYF. The entire variable domain, with the rest obtained from reference TRBV19 and TRBJ2-3, is as follows: DGGITQSPKYLFRKEGQNVTLSCEQNLNHDAMYWYRQDPGQGLRLIYYSQIVNDFQKGDIAEGYSVSREKKESFPLTVTSAQKNPTAFYLCASSMGNTIDTQYFGPGTRLTVL.